The 8 T cell receptor beta chains below come from one sample, sequenced in a study of shared clonotypes between healthy human individuals. The repertoire was sequenced with immunoSEQ multiplex PCR; TCRdb's copy has only in-frame clones and lacks some. The sample lists hundreds of thousands of clones, about 91% occurring once. CD45RO-negative, CCR7-selected cells formed the naive CD8 fraction, which excluded terminally differentiated effector memory CD45RA+ cells. Sequences were obtained from naive CD8+ T cells sorted from blood. The receptors were gathered from a man in his thirties or forties in good health.

Worth noting for this clone: The sample contains more than one DNA sequence encoding this CDR3. The chain uses TRBV27 and TRBJ2-7; TRBD2 aligns across 9 bases. In germline, CDR1 is MNHEY, CDR2 SMNVEV (reference sequence). The CDR3 sequence is 14 residues long. With V trimmed by 6 bases and J by 3 bases, 6 bases remained unmatched. CDR3 sequence: CASSLSGRSYEQYF. The CDR3 DNA is TGTGCCAGCAGCCTTAGCGGGAGAAGCTACGAGCAGTACTTC.

This clone was counted a single time. The chain joins TRBV28 to TRBJ1-2; D might be TRBD1 (5 bases). The germline V gene encodes CDR1 MDHEN and CDR2 SYDVKM. CDR3 length: 15 residues. Trimming removed 2 bases from V and 6 bases from J, with 16 bases in between. The CDR3 DNA follows: TGTGCCAGCAGTTTACTGTTGGCTGGGGACGATGGCTACACCTTC. This translates into CASSLLLAGDDGYTF.

A note on this clone: A read error is possible here, since a much larger clone lies one base away. The rearrangement joins TRBV9 to TRBJ2-1, with D uncertain. The germline V gene has CDR1 SGDLS and CDR2 YYNGEE. The length of the CDR3 is 10 residues. V was trimmed by 3 bases and J by 5 bases, leaving 0 bases between them. Written as DNA, the CDR3 is TGTGCCAGCAGCGACAATGAGCAGTTCTTC. It yields the protein CASSDNEQFF.

Details on this clone: Mismatch with germline at one junction end may stem from a read error. V is TRBV7-7 and J is TRBJ2-5; 8 nucleotides agree with TRBD2. The CDR3 runs 10 residues. Germline V lookup: CDR1 SSHAT, CDR2 FNYEAQ (reference sequence). The CDR3 spells CASSYRTSYF. In nucleotides, the CDR3 is TGTGCTAGCAGCTACCGGACTAGCTACTTC.

The J gene is TRBJ1-5, the V gene TRBV19; D uncertain. This CDR3 has 14 residues. Germline V gene lookup returns CDR1 LNHDA and CDR2 SQIVND (reference sequence). Trimming shortened V by 9 bases and J by 5 bases, and 17 bases separated the two germline ends. CDR3 in amino acids: CASDGYGPYQPQHF. The CDR3 DNA sequence: TGTGCCAGCGACGGGTATGGTCCTTATCAGCCCCAGCATTTT.

This chain connects TRBV20-1 to TRBJ1-2; D remains unclear. Deletions cut 1 base from V and 8 bases from J, with 5 bases between. Germline CDR1 DFQATT, CDR2 SNEGSKA (reference sequence). CDR3 length: 10 residues. Here the CDR3 DNA reads TGCAGTGCTAGAGTCAAAGGCTACACCTTC. Amino acids: CSARVKGYTF.

V gene TRBV27 combines with J gene TRBJ2-3; 7 bases fit TRBD1. V gave up 4 bases and J gave up 8 bases; unmatched junction bases: 15. CDR1 is MNHEY, CDR2 SMNVEV, per germline (reference sequence). The CDR3 contains 16 residues. Here the CDR3 reads CASSSRGPPTAGTQYF. Here the CDR3 DNA reads TGTGCCAGCAGTTCGAGGGGGCCTCCAACAGCAGGTACGCAGTATTTT.

The rearrangement uses TRBV2 and TRBJ1-1; unclear D gene. This CDR3 has 15 residues. V was trimmed by 2 bases and J by 1 base, leaving 11 bases between them. The V gene's germline CDR1 is SNHLY and CDR2 FYNNEI. The CDR3, as DNA: TGTGCCAGCAGTGAAAGTCGGGCGGCGAACACTGAAGCTTTCTTT. Translation gives CASSESRAANTEAFF.